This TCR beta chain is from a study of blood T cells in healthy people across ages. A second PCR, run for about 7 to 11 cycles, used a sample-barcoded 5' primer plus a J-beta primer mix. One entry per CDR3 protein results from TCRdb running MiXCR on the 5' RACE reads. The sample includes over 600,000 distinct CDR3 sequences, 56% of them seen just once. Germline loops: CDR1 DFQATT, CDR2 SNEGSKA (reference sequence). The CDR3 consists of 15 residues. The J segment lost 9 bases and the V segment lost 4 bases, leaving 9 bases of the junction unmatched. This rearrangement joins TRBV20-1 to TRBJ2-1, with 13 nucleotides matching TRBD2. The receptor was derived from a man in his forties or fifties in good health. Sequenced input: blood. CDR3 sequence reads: CSATPRTSGSGEQFF. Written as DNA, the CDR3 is TGCAGTGCTACCCCCCGGACTAGCGGGAGTGGTGAGCAGTTCTTC.